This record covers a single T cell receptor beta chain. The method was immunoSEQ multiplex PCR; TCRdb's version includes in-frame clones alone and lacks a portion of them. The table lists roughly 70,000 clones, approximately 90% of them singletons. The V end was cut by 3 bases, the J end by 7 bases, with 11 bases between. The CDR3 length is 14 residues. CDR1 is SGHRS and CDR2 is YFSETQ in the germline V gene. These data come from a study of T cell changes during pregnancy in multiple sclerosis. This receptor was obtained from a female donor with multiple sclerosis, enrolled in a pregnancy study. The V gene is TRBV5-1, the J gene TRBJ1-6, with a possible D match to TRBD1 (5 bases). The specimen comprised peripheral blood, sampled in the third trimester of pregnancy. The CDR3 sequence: CASSSGEINSPLHF. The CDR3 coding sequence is TGCGCCAGCAGCTCGGGGGAAATAAATTCACCCCTCCACTTT.